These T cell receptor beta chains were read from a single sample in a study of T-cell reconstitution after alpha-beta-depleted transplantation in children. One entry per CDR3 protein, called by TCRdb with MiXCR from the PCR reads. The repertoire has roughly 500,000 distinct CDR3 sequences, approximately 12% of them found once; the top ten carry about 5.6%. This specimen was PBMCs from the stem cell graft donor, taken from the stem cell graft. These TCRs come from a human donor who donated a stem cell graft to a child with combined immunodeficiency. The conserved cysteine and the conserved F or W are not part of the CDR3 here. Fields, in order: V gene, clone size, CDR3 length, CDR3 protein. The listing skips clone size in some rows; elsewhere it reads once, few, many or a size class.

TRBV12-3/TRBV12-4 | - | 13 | ASSPDLAGTGELF
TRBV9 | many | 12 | ASSVEGGGYEQY
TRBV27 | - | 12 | ASTDRVGGNEQF
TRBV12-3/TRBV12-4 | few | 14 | ASSSWDRGRSGELF
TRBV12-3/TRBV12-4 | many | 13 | ASSSRDRIQETQY
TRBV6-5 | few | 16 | ASSYSRRRGTSYNEQF
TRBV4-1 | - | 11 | ASSQEGDRFRF
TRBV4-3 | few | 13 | ASSQSRGRGNEQF
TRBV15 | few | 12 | ATSRDRAEPGYT
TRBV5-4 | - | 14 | ASSSRPPQTNEKLF
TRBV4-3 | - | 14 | ASSSWTGGATGELF
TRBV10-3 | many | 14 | AISYGSGGLTDTQY
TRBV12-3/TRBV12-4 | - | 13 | ASSPGQGSNQPQH
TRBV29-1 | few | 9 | SEGDQETQY
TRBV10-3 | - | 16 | AISESGTLLKRNTEAF
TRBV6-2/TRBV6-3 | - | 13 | ASSLEQSSFYGYT
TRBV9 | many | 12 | ASKNAMRDNEQF
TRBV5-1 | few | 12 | ASSLAGIIDGYT
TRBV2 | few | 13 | ASNLGGLGGNTIY
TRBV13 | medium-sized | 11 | ASSWGQGGEQF
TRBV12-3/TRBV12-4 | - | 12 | ASSFSLATDTQY
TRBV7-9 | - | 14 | ASSLGTPGVNQPQH
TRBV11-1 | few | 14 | ASSPHPGAPAGELF
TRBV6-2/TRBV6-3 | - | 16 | ASSYSSGTSGNTDTQY
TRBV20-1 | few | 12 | SAASGSSGNTIY
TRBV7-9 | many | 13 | ASSLVKGSTDTQY
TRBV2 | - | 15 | ASRPTLSAGGLDEQY
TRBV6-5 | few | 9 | ASSSLTGQY
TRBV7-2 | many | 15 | ASSLKLAGEWVGEQF
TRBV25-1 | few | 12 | ASSEFDGNTEAF
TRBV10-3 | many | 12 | AIAPGTVNTEAF
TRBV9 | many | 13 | ASSSGTSGTDTQY
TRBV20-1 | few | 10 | RFGGVGTEAF
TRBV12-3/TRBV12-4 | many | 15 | ASSLDSGAWAKNIQY
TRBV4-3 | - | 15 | ASSTGGRNFWGNEQF
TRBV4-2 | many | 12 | ASSARDHKNEQF
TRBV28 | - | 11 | ASINRGAYEQY
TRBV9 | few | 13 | ASSGVAGGSYEQY
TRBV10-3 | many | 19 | AISPPDLGRSVMSGANVLT
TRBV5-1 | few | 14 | ASSRTGTGNTGELF
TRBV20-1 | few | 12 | SSLDRGNTGELF
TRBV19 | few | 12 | ASNAGTATDTQY
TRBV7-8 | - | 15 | ASSLVVGDRKGGELF
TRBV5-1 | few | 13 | ASSTRTSGIYEQY
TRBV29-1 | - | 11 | SVEVGESYEQY
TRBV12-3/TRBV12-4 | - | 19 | ASSLRGMQGAGGGSYNEQF
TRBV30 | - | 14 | AWSVSGGLMNTEAF
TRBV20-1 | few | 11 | SAKAGPNEKLF
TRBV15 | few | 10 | ATSQSGMVAF
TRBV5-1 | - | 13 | ASSLVRVSYNEQF
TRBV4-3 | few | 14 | ASSQDRSAEAYGYT
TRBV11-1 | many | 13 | ASSSGQGGTGELF
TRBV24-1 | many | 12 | ATKGSSNTGELF
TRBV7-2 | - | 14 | ASSLGTPGTGNTIY